Presented here are 24 T cell receptor beta chains from one specimen sequenced in a study of beta chain features in type 1 diabetes. TCRB transcripts that were expressed got sequenced, as all of the isolated RNA had been reverse transcribed. The table came from immunoSEQ multiplex PCR; TCRdb's copy has only in-frame clones and leaves some out. The table records under 250,000 clones, about a tenth of them present only once. The sequencing input was central memory CD4+ T cells from blood. These receptors all come from a man between 18 and 29 years old in good health.

This clone was picked up many times. The V and J genes are TRBV5-1 and TRBJ2-5, with unresolved D. From germline, CDR1 is SGHRS and CDR2 YFSETQ. V was clipped by 3 bases and J by 1 base, with 7 bases between them. The length of the CDR3 is 13 residues. This CDR3 reads CASSSLAQETQYF. The DNA of the CDR3 is TGCGCCAGCAGCTCACTGGCCCAAGAGACCCAGTACTTC.

This clone has a handful of counts. This chain links TRBV5-1 with TRBJ2-1, with D possibly TRBD1 on 5 matching bases. The CDR3 extends over 13 amino acids. V lost 0 bases to trimming and J lost 9 bases, with 10 bases between them. Germline V lookup: CDR1 SGHRS, CDR2 YFSETQ. The CDR3 DNA reads as TGCGCCAGCAGCTTGGAAGCAGGGATTGAGCAGTTCTTC. Its translation: CASSLEAGIEQFF.

The rearrangement links TRBV9 to TRBJ1-1, with a possible D match to TRBD1 (6 bases). Germline loops: CDR1 SGDLS, CDR2 YYNGEE. The CDR3 loop spans 15 amino acids. Trimming cost V 0 bases and J 1 base, with 10 bases left between them. The CDR3 loop is CASSVAGHQNTEAFF. DNA of the CDR3: TGTGCCAGCAGCGTAGCGGGACACCAGAACACTGAAGCTTTCTTT.

This clone was observed a few times. V is TRBV6-6 and J is TRBJ2-7; TRBD2 is a possible D gene (6 bases). CDR1 and CDR2 from the germline V gene are MNHNY and SVGAGI (reference sequence). Trimming removed 5 bases at V and 1 base at J, with 9 bases between. The CDR3 consists of 13 residues. CDR3 region: CASSLALSYEQYF. The CDR3 DNA reads TGTGCCAGCAGTCTAGCGCTTTCCTACGAGCAGTACTTC.

This clone has a single count. V gene TRBV4-1 combines with J gene TRBJ1-1; D possibly corresponds to TRBD1 (5 bases). Deletions cut 0 bases from V and 5 bases from J, with 13 bases between. There are 15 residues in the CDR3. CDR1 and CDR2 from the germline V gene are MGHRA and YSYEKL. The CDR3 region has the DNA TGCGCCAGCAGCCAAGAATGGGGCAGACTAACTGAAGCTTTCTTT. Protein: CASSQEWGRLTEAFF.

This clone was seen a few times. The rearrangement links TRBV7-9 to TRBJ2-1; TRBD2 matches 8 bases. V shed 7 bases, J shed 0 bases, and the junction held 2 bases outside the gene matches. Germline-derived CDR1 and CDR2 are SEHNR and FQNEAQ (reference sequence). The CDR3 has 14 residues. CDR3 sequence: CASIGTSSYNEQFF. CDR3 bases: TGTGCCAGCATCGGGACTAGCTCCTACAATGAGCAGTTCTTC.

V is TRBV14 and J is TRBJ2-6; maybe TRBD1 (6 bases). This CDR3 has 15 amino acids. The germline gives CDR1 SGHDN, CDR2 FVKESK. Trimming took off 4 bases at V and 1 base at J, with 8 bases between the two ends. DNA for the CDR3: TGTGCCAGCAGCCCGGGGACATCTGGGGCCAACGTCCTGACTTTC. Translating it yields CASSPGTSGANVLTF.

J is TRBJ2-7 and V is TRBV5-1; maybe TRBD2 (7 bases). The V end was cut by 2 bases, the J end by 0 bases, with 12 bases between. CDR1 is SGHRS and CDR2 is YFSETQ in the germline V gene. The CDR3 is made up of 15 amino acids. CDR3 residues: CASSFSRGASYEQYF. CDR3 sequence (DNA): TGCGCCAGCAGCTTTTCACGGGGGGCCTCCTACGAGCAGTACTTC.

This clone was picked up a small number of times. V gene TRBV7-9 combines with J gene TRBJ2-5; the D gene is possibly TRBD2 (6 bases). Germline CDR1 SEHNR, CDR2 FQNEAQ (reference sequence). This CDR3 is 14 amino acids long. V was pared by 5 bases and J by 5 bases, with 15 bases between. The CDR3 loop is CASSPGTAGETQYF. CDR3 nucleotides: TGTGCCAGCAGCCCGGGGACGGCGGGGGAGACCCAGTACTTC.

V is TRBV18 and J is TRBJ1-5, with unresolved D. The V gene's germline CDR1 is KGHSH and CDR2 LQKENI. Trimming left V 0 bases short and J 0 bases short, with 9 bases between. This CDR3 spans 16 amino acids. CDR3 bases: TGTGCCAGCTCACCACCTTCCGGGAGTAGCAATCAGCCCCAGCATTTT. Protein sequence: CASSPPSGSSNQPQHF.

This chain joins TRBV7-2 and TRBJ1-1; D unclear. V was clipped by 0 bases and J by 7 bases, with 6 bases between them. Per germline, CDR1 SGHTA and CDR2 FQGNSA. The CDR3 has 12 residues. The CDR3, as DNA: TGTGCCAGCAGCTTAGCTAAATTTGAAGCTTTCTTT. Translated: CASSLAKFEAFF.

The V and J genes are TRBV29-1 and TRBJ2-6, with 8 nucleotides matching TRBD2. This CDR3 has 19 residues. The germline CDR1 and CDR2 sequences are SQVTM and ANQGSEA. After removal of 4 bases from V and 2 bases from J, the junction contained 16 bases not matched to a gene. This CDR3 reads CSVGGPTGGEPAGANVLTF. The CDR3 nucleotides read TGCAGCGTTGGAGGCCCCACGGGAGGGGAGCCCGCTGGGGCCAACGTCCTGACTTTC.

This clone was counted only a few times. The J gene is TRBJ2-1, the V gene TRBV5-1, with D perhaps TRBD2 (6 bases). Between the trimmed V and J ends, which lost 6 bases and 3 bases, there was a span of 13 bases. This CDR3 has 14 amino acids. Germline CDR1 is SGHRS and CDR2 is YFSETQ. CDR3 loop: CASNLGEDYNEQFF. The CDR3 coding sequence is TGCGCCAGCAATTTGGGGGAGGACTACAATGAGCAGTTCTTC.

This clone has a handful of counts. The gene calls are TRBV7-3 and TRBJ2-1, with D possibly matching TRBD1 (5 bases). With 6 bases removed from V and 4 bases from J, the gap between germline ends came to 13 bases. The germline V gene encodes CDR1 SGHTA and CDR2 FQGTGA. The CDR3 runs to 14 residues. CDR3 in amino acids: CASSPGTGYNEQFF. The CDR3 region has the DNA TGTGCCAGCAGTCCGGGCACAGGATACAATGAGCAGTTCTTC.

The chain couples TRBV27 to TRBJ2-5; D unresolved. V was cut by 3 bases and J by 7 bases, with 6 bases left in between. The CDR3 length is 11 residues. In germline, CDR1 is MNHEY, CDR2 SMNVEV (reference sequence). Here the CDR3 reads CASSLLGTQYF. DNA for the CDR3: TGTGCCAGCAGTTTGTTAGGGACCCAGTACTTC.

This clone was picked up a small number of times. This sequence joins TRBV7-9 and TRBJ1-1, with 7 bases matching TRBD1. V was clipped by 6 bases and J by 0 bases; unmatched bases: 10. This CDR3 has 16 residues. The germline gives CDR1 SEHNR, CDR2 FQNEAQ (reference sequence). CDR3 protein: CASSPWTGQMNTEAFF. The CDR3 coding sequence is TGTGCCAGCAGTCCATGGACAGGCCAGATGAACACTGAAGCTTTCTTT.

This clone was detected only a few times. As DNA, the CDR3 is TGTGCCAGCAGCAAAGAGCGGCTAGCATTCTACAATGAGCAGTTCTTC. Protein sequence: CASSKERLAFYNEQFF. The chain links TRBV21-1 to TRBJ2-1; the table's D gene call, TRBD2, was not cross checked with the DNA. TRBV21-1 is a known pseudogene. There are 16 residues in the CDR3.

The chain joins TRBV6-1 to TRBJ2-4; the match to TRBD1 covers 8 bases. V trimming: 1 base; J trimming: 9 bases; junction bases outside the gene matches: 8. CDR1 is MNHNS, CDR2 SASEGT, per germline. The CDR3 extends over 15 amino acids. CDR3 sequence (DNA): TGTGCCAGCAGTGAAGTTTCTGCAGGGGGCGGCATTCAGTACTTC. Its translation is CASSEVSAGGGIQYF.

This chain links TRBV29-1 with TRBJ2-1; no reliable D call. The V and J ends lost 7 bases and 5 bases respectively, with 15 bases between them. Germline V gene data show CDR1 as SQVTM and CDR2 as ANQGSEA. CDR3 length: 13 residues. The CDR3 region has the DNA TGCAGCGCCTATGGACCTTCGAACAATGAGCAGTTCTTC. Residues: CSAYGPSNNEQFF.

This sequence joins TRBV7-2 and TRBJ2-7, with D uncertain. The CDR3 loop spans 12 amino acids. The germline CDR1 and CDR2 sequences are SGHTA and FQGNSA. Trimming pared 4 bases from V and 3 bases from J, leaving 7 bases between. This chain's CDR3 is CASSSYGYEQYF. CDR3 sequence (DNA): TGTGCCAGCAGCTCCTATGGCTACGAGCAGTACTTC.

This clone was found many times. This CDR3 reads CSVGLRGIQYF. Written as DNA, the CDR3 is TGCAGTGTCGGGTTAAGGGGCATTCAGTACTTC. This rearrangement joins TRBV20-1 to TRBJ2-4, with D tentatively TRBD1 (5 bases). The CDR3 extends over 11 amino acids. V was cut by 7 bases and J by 9 bases, with 13 bases left in between. Looked up from germline, CDR1 is DFQATT and CDR2 is SNEGSKA (reference sequence).

This clone was recorded only once. This chain connects TRBV27 to TRBJ2-1, with 8 bases matching TRBD1. V was clipped by 10 bases and J by 7 bases; unmatched bases: 12. The CDR3 covers 14 residues. Per germline, CDR1 MNHEY and CDR2 SMNVEV (reference sequence). The DNA for the CDR3 is TGTGCCATGGCTCCCGGACAGGGTTGGAATGAGCAGTTCTTC. It is translated as CAMAPGQGWNEQFF.

This sequence joins TRBV10-3 and TRBJ2-7; D not resolved. V dropped 0 bases and J dropped 4 bases, with 16 bases sitting between them. CDR3 length equals 16 residues. Per the germline V gene, CDR1 is ENHRY and CDR2 is SYGVKD. For the CDR3, the DNA is TGTGCCATCAGTGAGTCGACGGGCAGCCTTGGGTACGAGCAGTACTTC. This encodes CAISESTGSLGYEQYF.

The chain is built from TRBV5-1 and TRBJ2-7; D might be TRBD2 (6 bases). Germline CDR1 is SGHRS and CDR2 is YFSETQ. This CDR3 has 14 amino acids. The V and J ends lost 0 bases and 2 bases respectively, with 9 bases between them. This chain's CDR3 is CASSLEGGTYEQYF. The CDR3 DNA is TGCGCCAGCAGCTTGGAAGGCGGGACCTACGAGCAGTACTTC.